Listed below are T cell receptor beta chains from one sample, sequenced in a study of T cell repertoires in cytomegalovirus infection. A single record per CDR3 protein comes from TCRdb applying MiXCR to the reads. The sample shows around 630,000 distinct CDR3 sequences, 24% of them seen only once. Sequencing used CD8+ T cells from PBMCs. Source of these receptors: a human donor in good health (CMV status not recorded). Some clones in this sample may be carry-over from other donors' samples. Each CDR3 is given with its conserved first and last residue. The D gene is left open where the match is weak. Size is omitted from some rows. Given values are once, few, many or a class for expanded clones.

.,few,TRBV12-3/TRBV12-4,TRBJ2-5,TGTGCCAGCAGTTCCAGACCCGAACAAGAGACCCAGTACTTC,CASSSRPEQETQYF
.,few,TRBV5-6,TRBJ2-7,TGTGCCAGCAGCTTGGGGTGGGGGGGCTCCTCCGAATTACTCCGGTACGAGCAGTACTTC,CASSLGWGGSSELLRYEQYF
.,.,TRBV2,TRBJ2-1,TGTGCCAGCAGTGAAAGTGGCGGGGGCCCACTTGGGGAGCAGATCTTC,CASSESGGGPLGEQIF
TRBD2,many,TRBV7-9,TRBJ2-3,TGTGCCAGCAGCTCCCGGACTAGCGGGGAGGGACCTAGCACAGATACGCAGTATTTT,CASSSRTSGEGPSTDTQYF
.,.,TRBV5-6,TRBJ2-1,TGTGCCAGCAGCACATGGGGTGGGGGGAGAAATGAGCAGTTCTTC,CASSTWGGGRNEQFF
.,many,TRBV7-6,TRBJ2-2,TGTGCCAGCAGCTTGCTAGGGAAGGGACTGAACACCGGGGAGCTGTTTTTT,CASSLLGKGLNTGELFF
TRBD2,few,TRBV6-5,TRBJ2-3,TGTGCCAGCAGTTACGCCCCTAGCGGACCCTTTTATAGCACAGATACGCAGTATTTT,CASSYAPSGPFYSTDTQYF
.,many,TRBV7-8,TRBJ2-7,TGTGCCAGCAGCTTCTCGGGGCTCACCTACGAGCAGTACTTC,CASSFSGLTYEQYF
TRBD1,.,TRBV6-2/TRBV6-3,TRBJ1-1,TGTGCCAGCAGTTCTCCCCGGACAGGGAACACTGAAGCTTTCTTT,CASSSPRTGNTEAFF
.,once,TRBV20-1,TRBJ2-5,TGCAGTGCTAGCGCTCCGTGGGGTCCAACGTACCAAGAGACCCAGTACTTC,CSASAPWGPTYQETQYF
.,.,TRBV6-6,TRBJ2-2,TGTGCCAGCAGCTCGCTCCTAGTCGAGGTCACCGGGGAGCTGTTTTTT,CASSSLLVEVTGELFF
.,many,TRBV7-3,TRBJ1-2,TGTGCCAGCAGCGATACAGGGAAAAATGGCTACACCTTC,CASSDTGKNGYTF
.,many,TRBV11-2,TRBJ2-3,TGTGCCAGCAGCTTACAGACGGAACGTAGGGATACGCAGTATTTT,CASSLQTERRDTQYF
.,few,TRBV7-6,TRBJ2-1,TGTGCCAGCAGCTTAGATATCGGGGGCACCGATGAGCAGTTCTTC,CASSLDIGGTDEQFF
TRBD1,.,TRBV27,TRBJ2-6,TGTGCCAGCAGTAGCGACAGGGCACCTGGGGCCAACGTCCTGACTTTC,CASSSDRAPGANVLTF
TRBD2,few,TRBV4-2,TRBJ2-3,TGTGCCAGCAGCCAACCCTCCGCGGGGGGTACAGATACGCAGTATTTT,CASSQPSAGGTDTQYF
TRBD1,.,TRBV7-9,TRBJ2-5,TGTGCCAACAGCCCGCCCAGGGGGTCGAGGATGAAAGAGACCCAGTACTTC,CANSPPRGSRMKETQYF
.,.,TRBV20-1,TRBJ1-2,TGCAGTGCTAGAACCGACAGTATTAACTATGGCTACACCTTC,CSARTDSINYGYTF
.,.,TRBV20-1,TRBJ2-3,TGCAGTGCTAGAGAGGCCCCGATGCAGGTCTGGGCAGATACGCAGTATTTT,CSAREAPMQVWADTQYF
TRBD1,few,TRBV5-4,TRBJ1-1,TGTGCCAGCAGCCAGCTCGGACAGGGGGAGAGTATCTACACTGAAGCTTTCTTT,CASSQLGQGESIYTEAFF